Sequencing of this T cell receptor beta chain was carried out in a study of tumor-infiltrating lymphocytes in primary liver carcinoma. Study-level background: Tumors were stage T1-T3 N0M0, roughly 4 to 11 cm across.

General study points: Appearing in all five tumor regions was true of only about 7.5-25% of top clones.

After removal of 7 bases from V and 0 bases from J, the junction contained 11 bases not matched to a gene. This CDR3 is 17 amino acids long. Germline V lookup: CDR1 SGHAT, CDR2 FQNNGV. The researchers produced TCR beta cDNA from roughly 550 ng total RNA with a constant-region primer. Employing slightly modified ARM-PCR, three nested multiplex PCR rounds were run, and these gave rise to the TCR beta libraries. The opening two PCR rounds, nine to eleven cycles each, paired TRBV1-TRBV30 forward primers with a C-beta reverse primer. One entry per CDR3 protein results from TCRdb running MiXCR on the multiplex PCR reads. The sample consists of approximately 110,000 distinct CDR3 sequences, 65% of them appearing once. Investigators took RNA and DNA out together from roughly 20-30 mg of unsorted bulk tissue. No treatment had been given to the patients, who were chronically infected with HBV. Turning to this clonotype: Its antigen is not identified. This may be a read error: a much more frequent sequence differs by one nucleotide.

This chain connects TRBV11-2 to TRBJ2-3, with TRBD2 matching 9 bases. The material sequenced was liver tumor tissue from sampling region 1. Subset noted: tumor region T1, superior pole. The sequence came from a woman aged 60 to 75 with primary liver carcinoma and hepatitis B virus infection. The CDR3 loop reads CASIQVSGRGSTDTQYF. As DNA, the CDR3 is TGTGCCAGCATCCAAGTTAGCGGGAGAGGGAGCACAGATACGCAGTATTTT.